Following are 20 T cell receptor beta chains from one sample sequenced in a study of blood T cell repertoires in COVID-19. Assay used: immunoSEQ multiplex PCR; TCRdb lists only in-frame clones, some missing. The sample yields some 300,000 clones, around 87% seen once. Sequenced: PBMCs or T cells enriched from blood (not recorded which). The source is a woman under 30 with acute COVID-19.

The chain has TRBV29-1 and TRBJ2-1; D is perhaps TRBD1 (5 bases). The CDR3 has 14 amino acids. Trimming removed 7 bases from V and 3 bases from J, with 16 bases in between. Germline V gives CDR1 SQVTM, CDR2 ANQGSEA. In DNA, the CDR3 is TGCAGCGCCAAAGGGGTCAATTACTACAATGAGCAGTTCTTC. This translates into CSAKGVNYYNEQFF.

The gene calls are TRBV28 and TRBJ2-1; the match to TRBD1 covers 9 bases. This CDR3 region has 15 residues. Germline CDR1 MDHEN, CDR2 SYDVKM. V was clipped by 2 bases and J by 3 bases; unmatched bases: 2. CDR3: CASSLVGQGYNEQFF. The CDR3 DNA sequence: TGTGCCAGCAGTTTAGTGGGACAGGGCTACAATGAGCAGTTCTTC.

As DNA, the CDR3 is TGTGCCAGCAGCCAGGTAGAATATGGCTACACCTTC. Encoded protein: CASSQVEYGYTF. The J gene is TRBJ1-2, the V gene TRBV11-1; D not resolved. Trimming took 5 bases from V and 5 from J, leaving 9 bases between them. The CDR3 is 12 residues long. From germline, CDR1 is SGHAT and CDR2 FQDESV (reference sequence).

V gene TRBV5-4 combines with J gene TRBJ2-7, with 7 bases that match TRBD1. After removal of 0 bases from V and 0 bases from J, the junction contained 6 bases not matched to a gene. The CDR3 loop spans 16 amino acids. Germline V lookup: CDR1 SGHNT, CDR2 YYREEE (reference sequence). CDR3 DNA: TGTGCCAGCAGCTTGGCGGGACAGTCGCCCTCCTACGAGCAGTACTTC. It specifies CASSLAGQSPSYEQYF.

This sequence joins TRBV29-1 and TRBJ1-1; 9 nucleotides align to TRBD1. Germline CDR1 and CDR2: SQVTM and ANQGSEA. The CDR3 totals 11 residues. V dropped 7 bases and J dropped 9; count of bases not matched to a gene: 6. The CDR3 spells CSAGTGWQAFF. CDR3 DNA sequence: TGCAGCGCAGGGACAGGGTGGCAAGCTTTCTTT. The whole variable domain, filled in from reference TRBV29-1 and TRBJ1-1, reads SAVISQKPSRDICQRGTSLTIQCQVDSQVTMMFWYRQQPGQSLTLIATANQGSEATYESGFVIDKFPISRPNLTFSTLTVSNMSPEDSSIYLCSAGTGWQAFFGQGTRLTVV.

This chain uses TRBV1 with TRBJ2-2; the table's D call TRBD2 went unverified against the DNA. TRBV1 has pseudogene status. The CDR3 is made up of 18 amino acids. The CDR3 nucleotides read TGCACCAGCAGCCCACTTGTGGAGGCCGGGGCGAACACCGGGGAGCTGTTTTTT. Its translation: CTSSPLVEAGANTGELFF.

The chain links TRBV10-3 to TRBJ1-2, with D unresolved. CDR3 length: 12 residues. Germline-derived CDR1 and CDR2 are ENHRY and SYGVKD. The ends were cut back, 2 bases at V and 5 bases at J, with 6 bases in the middle. The CDR3 DNA follows: TGTGCCATCAGTGAGGCAGATTATGGCTACACCTTC. Its protein product is CAISEADYGYTF.

The J gene is TRBJ2-2, the V gene TRBV19; TRBD1 is a possible D gene (6 bases). The CDR3 has 17 amino acids. Trimming stripped 1 base from V and 2 bases from J, with 14 bases between. Germline V gives CDR1 LNHDA, CDR2 SQIVND (reference sequence). CDR3 amino acids: CASSIGLGTPNTGELFF. CDR3 in DNA: TGTGCCAGTAGTATAGGATTAGGGACACCAAACACCGGGGAGCTGTTTTTT.

The chain has TRBV15 and TRBJ1-3; D gene uncertain. Looked up from germline, CDR1 is LNHNV and CDR2 is YYDKDF (reference sequence). This CDR3 region has 15 residues. Deletions cut 0 bases from V and 2 bases from J, with 8 bases between. CDR3 in amino acids: CATSRDRSPGNTIYF. The DNA for the CDR3 is TGTGCCACCAGCAGAGATAGGAGCCCTGGAAACACCATATATTTT.

The chain couples TRBV24-1 to TRBJ1-1, with D unclear. The germline CDR1 and CDR2 sequences are KGHDR and SFDVKD. The V gene lost 0 bases and the J gene lost 11 bases, with 9 bases spanning the gap. The CDR3 runs 12 residues. CDR3 amino acids: CATSDLKGGAFF. Here the CDR3 DNA reads TGTGCCACCAGTGATTTGAAGGGAGGCGCTTTCTTT.

About this clone: The junction differs from germline at one of its ends, possibly a read error. The chain joins TRBV28 to TRBJ2-3; D is unclear. The CDR3 length is 13 residues. From germline, CDR1 is MDHEN and CDR2 SYDVKM. CDR3 coding DNA: TGTGCAAGCACCTGGGCTAGCACAGATACGCAGTATTTT. Its protein product is CASTWASTDTQYF.

The chain has TRBV3-1 (or the pseudogene TRBV3-2) and TRBJ2-5; 9 bases line up with TRBD2. Germline V lookup: CDR1 LGHDT, CDR2 YNNKEL (reference sequence). Losses at the gene ends were 3 bases for V and 4 bases for J; bases not matched to a gene: 3. There are 14 residues in the CDR3. The DNA of the CDR3 is TGTGCCAGCAGCCAGGGGACTAGCTCAGAGACCCAGTACTTC. Protein: CASSQGTSSETQYF.

The chain employs TRBV5-4 and TRBJ2-3; perhaps TRBD2 as D (5 bases). Germline CDR1 and CDR2: SGHNT and YYREEE (reference sequence). Trimming took off 0 bases at V and 2 bases at J, with 10 bases between the two ends. CDR3 length equals 15 residues. The DNA of the CDR3 is TGTGCCAGCAGCTTGGGAGGCGGGTACACAGATACGCAGTATTTT. Translating gives CASSLGGGYTDTQYF.

The gene calls are TRBV7-2 and TRBJ1-1; tentatively, D is TRBD1 (6 bases). CDR3 size: 16 residues. Germline V CDR1 and CDR2: SGHTA, FQGNSA. V lost 2 bases, J lost 1 base, and 14 bases lay in between. CDR3 nucleotides: TGTGCCAGCAGCTTACCGCGGGGGGGGGCGAACACTGAAGCTTTCTTT. This sequence encodes CASSLPRGGANTEAFF.

The chain uses TRBV24-1 and TRBJ2-3, with 9 nucleotides matching TRBD2. CDR3 length equals 15 residues. Germline V lookup: CDR1 KGHDR, CDR2 SFDVKD. Trimming cost V 3 bases and J 5 bases; bases outside gene matches: 5. The CDR3 DNA reads as TGTGCCACCAGTGATCCGGGACTAGCAGAAGATACGCAGTATTTT. It yields the protein CATSDPGLAEDTQYF.

V and J are TRBV28 and TRBJ2-1; maybe TRBD1 (6 bases). The CDR3 totals 13 residues. In germline, CDR1 is MDHEN, CDR2 SYDVKM. V dropped 6 bases and J dropped 4 bases, with 10 bases sitting between them. Here the CDR3 reads CASSDRIYNEQFF. DNA of the CDR3: TGTGCCAGCAGCGACAGGATTTACAATGAGCAGTTCTTC.

This rearrangement joins TRBV2 to TRBJ2-2; 7 bases align to TRBD1. The CDR3 totals 14 residues. The V and J ends lost 5 bases and 5 bases, in that order; junction bases with no gene match: 5. Germline V lookup: CDR1 SNHLY, CDR2 FYNNEI. The CDR3 sequence is CASSRSGGTGELFF. DNA of the CDR3: TGTGCCAGCAGTCGGTCAGGGGGAACCGGGGAGCTGTTTTTT.

This clone was detected a few times. The V gene is TRBV23-1, the J gene TRBJ2-2; 7 positions match TRBD1. TRBV23-1 is annotated as an ORF whose role is uncertain. CDR3 length: 18 residues. Losses at the gene ends were 2 bases for V and 5 bases for J; bases not matched to a gene: 14. The CDR3 reads CASSQPSTGEKHTGELFF. CDR3 DNA sequence: TGCGCCAGCAGTCAACCTTCCACAGGGGAAAAACATACCGGGGAGCTGTTTTTT.

The genes are TRBV10-2 and TRBJ2-7, with TRBD1 as a possible D gene (5 bases). Trimming cost V 5 bases and J 4 bases, with 6 bases left between them. CDR1 is WSHSY, CDR2 SAAADI, per germline. CDR3 length equals 11 residues. In DNA, the CDR3 is TGCGCCAGCAGTCAGGGATACGAGCAGTACTTC. Translating it yields CASSQGYEQYF.

This chain links TRBV28 with TRBJ1-1; possible D gene TRBD1, 5 bases. The CDR3 extends over 15 amino acids. Germline-derived CDR1 and CDR2 are MDHEN and SYDVKM. V was clipped by 3 bases and J by 3 bases, with 14 bases between them. CDR3: CASSLDGGEDTEAFF. CDR3 nucleotides: TGTGCCAGCAGTTTGGACGGGGGTGAGGACACTGAAGCTTTCTTT.